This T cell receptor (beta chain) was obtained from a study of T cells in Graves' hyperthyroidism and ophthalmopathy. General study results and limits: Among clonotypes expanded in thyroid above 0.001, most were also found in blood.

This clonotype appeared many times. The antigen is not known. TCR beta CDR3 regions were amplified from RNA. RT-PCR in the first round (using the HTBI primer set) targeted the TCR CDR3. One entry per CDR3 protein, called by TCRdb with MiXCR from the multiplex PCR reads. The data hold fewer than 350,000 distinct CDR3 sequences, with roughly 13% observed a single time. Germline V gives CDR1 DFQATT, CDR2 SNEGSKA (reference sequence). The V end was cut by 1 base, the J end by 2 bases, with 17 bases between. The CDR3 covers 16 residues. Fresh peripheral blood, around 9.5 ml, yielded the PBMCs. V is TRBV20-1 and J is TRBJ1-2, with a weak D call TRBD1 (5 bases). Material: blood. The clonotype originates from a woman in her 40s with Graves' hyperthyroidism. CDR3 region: CSARGGTGEGNYGYTF. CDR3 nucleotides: TGCAGTGCTAGAGGTGGGACGGGAGAGGGAAACTATGGCTACACCTTC.